This TCR beta chain was identified during a study of T cells in Graves' hyperthyroidism and ophthalmopathy (dated by TCRdb to between 2018 and 2020). Notes on the research overall: Peripheral blood was collected at initial diagnosis, before any treatment. To identify TCR V-J signatures that set the groups apart, the researchers used a discovery cohort of about a hundred patients, made up of around 40 with Graves' ophthalmopathy and around 58 with stable Graves' hyperthyroidism. Whether ophthalmopathy could be predicted prospectively was tested in an independent validation cohort made up of 18 to 20 hyperthyroidism patients plus 17 patients who later progressed to ophthalmopathy. For training and testing, the roughly 97 patients in the discovery cohort were randomly divided in a 7:3 ratio. Thyroid tissue and blood T-cell repertoires from six Graves' hyperthyroidism patients were also compared in the study. After blood sampling, hyperthyroidism patients were treated with methimazole at a starting dose of 30 mg daily, and ophthalmopathy patients were treated with high-dose intravenous methylprednisolone. According to the paper, TCR Vbeta CDR3 sequencing was carried out on around 140 peripheral blood samples, which came from under 50 ophthalmopathy, under 80 hyperthyroidism and about 17 progressor patients. Results and caveats for the whole study, not just this receptor: No statistical method was used to set the sample size in advance, and investigators knew the group allocation. A 13 V-J signature model separated ophthalmopathy from stable hyperthyroidism, with around 90% sensitivity and about 81% specificity in cross-validation and 80%/75% in testing. Most expanded thyroid clonotypes (frequency above 0.001) were also detected in blood, suggesting blood repertoires may reflect thyroid immune responses. In validation, the model predicted progression to ophthalmopathy with roughly 70% sensitivity and less than 80% specificity, a median of approximately 6.7 months before onset.

The CDR3 has 16 amino acids, counting the end cysteine and phenylalanine. The CDR3 DNA has 48 bases and is translated from base 1. Via the germline V gene, CDR1 is SGDLS and CDR2 YYNGEE. Trimming removed 0 bases from V and 10 bases from J, leaving 21 bases between the germline ends. The count of this clonotype is one. It lacks a known antigen. Qualities for individual bases were not recorded, and no much larger clone is one base off. One read yields weak evidence. The TCR beta CDR3 regions were amplified from RNA transcripts. For the first round of RT-PCR on the TCR CDR3, the HTBI primer set was used together with the Qiagen OneStep RT-PCR kit. A second multiplex PCR round built the libraries, followed by size selection and purification. The libraries were sequenced on an Illumina HiSeq2000 using paired-end 100 bp reads. Per the original workflow: SOAPnuke was used to process the raw data, with reads discarded if the reads contained adapters or uncalled bases, had a mean Phred below 15, or lacked an exact constant-primer or identifier match. High-quality paired reads were merged using COPE v1.2.5, and each unique nucleotide sequence was defined as a clonotype. MiTCR v1.1 was used to align the clonotypes against IMGT TRBV, TRBD and TRBJ reference segments. Only V-J combinations with frequency above 0.0001, covering 99.2% of repertoires, were analysed. A TCS score was defined as the ratio between F50 (clonal expansion) and ExV (chaos), using BLOSUM62-based TCRdist between CDR3 peptides within each V-J. Welch's t-statistics and random forest reduced 500 to 550 V-J features to roughly 13, which were used in a naive Bayes classifier (R e1071). Clones were called with MiXCR by TCRdb after fastp trimmed the public reads at Q25, and only in-frame beta chains were retained. For every CDR3 protein sequence, its rows merge into one entry that carries the most common genes and DNA. The V and J calls were not made by the authors but by TCRdb's processing. This sample comprises hundreds of thousands of distinct CDR3 sequences, around 17% of them detected only once. Roughly 18% of the sample is held by the ten biggest clonotypes.

Stable Graves' hyperthyroidism was defined as no progression to ophthalmopathy during 18 months of follow-up. Hyperthyroidism patients were newly diagnosed, with disease duration under 2 months, and aged 18 to 65 years. Any patient with an uncontrolled infection, another autoimmune disease, pregnancy or lactation was excluded. Diagnoses were established on the basis of clinical symptoms, serum thyroxine and TRAb, thyroid ultrasound, and orbital computed tomography. PBMCs were isolated from 10 ml of fresh peripheral blood by Ficoll-Paque density gradient centrifugation. Total RNA was extracted with Trizol reagent, and quality was checked on an Agilent 2100 Bioanalyzer.

Sequencing was carried out using blood. Rearrangement joined TRBV9 to TRBJ2-3; a confident D gene designation cannot be given. This receptor was taken from a woman between 18 and 30 years old with Graves' hyperthyroidism. The nucleotides are TGTGCCAGCAGCGTAGAAGACGTAACGCAACAGAATGCGCAGTATTTT. Translation gives CASSVEDVTQQNAQYF.